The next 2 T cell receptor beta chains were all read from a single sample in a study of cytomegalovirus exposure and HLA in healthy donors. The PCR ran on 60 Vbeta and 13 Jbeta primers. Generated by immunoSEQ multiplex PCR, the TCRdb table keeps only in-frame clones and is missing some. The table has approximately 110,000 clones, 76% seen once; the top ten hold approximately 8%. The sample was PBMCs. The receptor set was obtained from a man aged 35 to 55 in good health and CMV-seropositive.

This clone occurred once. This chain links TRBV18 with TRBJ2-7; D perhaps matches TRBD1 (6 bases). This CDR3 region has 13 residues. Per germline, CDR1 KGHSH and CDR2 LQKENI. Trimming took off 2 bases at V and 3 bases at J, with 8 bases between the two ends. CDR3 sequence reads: CASSPGQFYEQYF. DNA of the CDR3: TGTGCCAGCTCACCAGGACAGTTCTACGAGCAGTACTTC.

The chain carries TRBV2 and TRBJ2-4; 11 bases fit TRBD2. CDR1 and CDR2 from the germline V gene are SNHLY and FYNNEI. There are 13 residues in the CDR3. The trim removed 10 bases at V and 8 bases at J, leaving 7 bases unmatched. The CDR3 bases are TGTGCCACGTCGACTAGCGGGGAACACATTCAGTACTTC. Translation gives CATSTSGEHIQYF.